This is a list of T cell receptor beta chains from one sample in a study of spatial heterogeneity in lung cancer. TCRdb reanalysed the 5' RACE reads using MiXCR and keeps one entry per CDR3 protein. The sample lists about 38,000 distinct CDR3 sequences, 5.8% occurring once. The input for sequencing was PBMCs, taken at surgery. The receptors originated from a male donor with early-stage non-small cell lung cancer. Each CDR3 is given with its conserved first and last residue. The order of the fields is clone size, D gene, J gene, V gene, CDR3 DNA, CDR3 protein. A D gene is named only where the DNA matches it firmly. The size field is filled for only some rows; it gives once, few, many or a size class.

abundance: few
d_gene: TRBD2
j_gene: TRBJ2-5
v_gene: TRBV11-2
CDR3nt: TGTGCCAGCAGCTTAGAAGCGGGGTCGGGAGAGACCCAGTACTTC
CDR3aa: CASSLEAGSGETQYF

abundance: many
d_gene: NA
j_gene: TRBJ1-6
v_gene: TRBV14
CDR3nt: TGTGCCAGCAGCCAAGGCTTAGGTTCACCCCTCCACTTT
CDR3aa: CASSQGLGSPLHF

abundance: many
d_gene: TRBD1
j_gene: TRBJ2-1
v_gene: TRBV5-1
CDR3nt: TGCGCCAGCAGCTTGTCCGGGACAGGGGGCCGTAATGAGCAGTTCTTC
CDR3aa: CASSLSGTGGRNEQFF

abundance: many
d_gene: NA
j_gene: TRBJ2-7
v_gene: TRBV12-3/TRBV12-4
CDR3nt: TGTGCCAGCACTCGGGGGAGGGAGCAGTACTTC
CDR3aa: CASTRGREQYF

abundance: few
d_gene: NA
j_gene: TRBJ1-1
v_gene: TRBV4-2
CDR3nt: TGTGCCAGCAGCCAAGGCCGGGGGGGCAGGGCCGCTGAAGCTTTCTTT
CDR3aa: CASSQGRGGRAAEAFF

abundance: NA
d_gene: NA
j_gene: TRBJ1-3
v_gene: TRBV30
CDR3nt: TGTGCCTGGAGTAAAGGCTACTCTGGAAACACCATATATTTT
CDR3aa: CAWSKGYSGNTIYF

abundance: many
d_gene: TRBD1
j_gene: TRBJ1-6
v_gene: TRBV27
CDR3nt: TGTGCCAGCAGTTTCAGTGGGGTGAGACAGGGGCGCTCACCCCTCCACTTT
CDR3aa: CASSFSGVRQGRSPLHF

abundance: medium-sized
d_gene: NA
j_gene: TRBJ1-2
v_gene: TRBV12-3/TRBV12-4
CDR3nt: TGTGCCAGCAGTCCTCCATCGGGGCTCCTCGATGGCTACACCTTC
CDR3aa: CASSPPSGLLDGYTF

abundance: many
d_gene: TRBD1
j_gene: TRBJ1-6
v_gene: TRBV4-3
CDR3nt: TGCGCCAGCAGCCAAGGTACAGGGGAATATAATTCACCCCTCCACTTT
CDR3aa: CASSQGTGEYNSPLHF

abundance: NA
d_gene: TRBD1
j_gene: TRBJ1-6
v_gene: TRBV7-2
CDR3nt: TGTGCCAGCAGCCGGGGTCCGGACAGGGGGCGTTCACCCCTCCACTTT
CDR3aa: CASSRGPDRGRSPLHF

abundance: many
d_gene: NA
j_gene: TRBJ1-3
v_gene: TRBV10-3
CDR3nt: TGTGCCATCAGTGAGTCGCAGGGCGCACGCTCTGGAAACACCATATATTTT
CDR3aa: CAISESQGARSGNTIYF

abundance: many
d_gene: NA
j_gene: TRBJ1-1
v_gene: TRBV3-1
CDR3nt: TGTGCCAGCAGGACCATGAACACTGAAGCTTTCTTT
CDR3aa: CASRTMNTEAFF

abundance: few
d_gene: NA
j_gene: TRBJ2-3
v_gene: TRBV6-5
CDR3nt: TGTGCCAGCGGCCGGGACACTGGGGACTCAGATACGCAGTATTTT
CDR3aa: CASGRDTGDSDTQYF

abundance: NA
d_gene: TRBD1
j_gene: TRBJ1-5
v_gene: TRBV20-1
CDR3nt: TGCAGTGCTACGTATACAGGGGTCCCAGGCCAGCCCCAGCATTTT
CDR3aa: CSATYTGVPGQPQHF

abundance: NA
d_gene: NA
j_gene: TRBJ2-5
v_gene: TRBV4-1
CDR3nt: TGCGCCAGCAGCCAAGATGGGCTAGTAACAGAGACCCAGTACTTC
CDR3aa: CASSQDGLVTETQYF

abundance: few
d_gene: NA
j_gene: TRBJ2-2
v_gene: TRBV10-3
CDR3nt: TGTGCCATCAGTGAGACCGGGACTTACCGTGGAGACACCGGGGAGCTGTTTTTT
CDR3aa: CAISETGTYRGDTGELFF

abundance: many
d_gene: TRBD1
j_gene: TRBJ2-4
v_gene: TRBV7-2
CDR3nt: TGTGCCAGCAGCTTAGTAGGGACAGGGGGCTCAGCCAAAAACATTCAGTACTTC
CDR3aa: CASSLVGTGGSAKNIQYF

abundance: many
d_gene: TRBD2
j_gene: TRBJ2-2
v_gene: TRBV5-4
CDR3nt: TGTGCCAGCAGCTTGGAGCGGGGGGCCGGGGAGCTGTTTTTT
CDR3aa: CASSLERGAGELFF

abundance: many
d_gene: NA
j_gene: TRBJ1-1
v_gene: TRBV3-1
CDR3nt: TGTGCCAGCAGCCCTCAGACGAACACTGAAGCTTTCTTT
CDR3aa: CASSPQTNTEAFF

abundance: many
d_gene: TRBD2
j_gene: TRBJ2-1
v_gene: TRBV9
CDR3nt: TGTGCCAGCAGCGGGGGACTAGCGGGGCGGAGGGCGTACAATGAGCAGTTCTTC
CDR3aa: CASSGGLAGRRAYNEQFF

abundance: many
d_gene: NA
j_gene: TRBJ1-5
v_gene: TRBV20-1
CDR3nt: TGCAGTGCTAGAGATCCAAATCAGCCCCAGCATTTT
CDR3aa: CSARDPNQPQHF

abundance: many
d_gene: NA
j_gene: TRBJ2-1
v_gene: TRBV11-1
CDR3nt: TGTGCCAGCAGCCGGCTGGATGAGCAGTTCTTC
CDR3aa: CASSRLDEQFF

abundance: NA
d_gene: NA
j_gene: TRBJ1-4
v_gene: TRBV18
CDR3nt: TGTGCCAGCTCACCAGGGGTGGGTGAAAAACTGTTTTTT
CDR3aa: CASSPGVGEKLFF

abundance: many
d_gene: NA
j_gene: TRBJ2-1
v_gene: TRBV24-1
CDR3nt: TGTGCCACCAGGGGCGGCTCAGTGCTTGAGCAGTTCTTC
CDR3aa: CATRGGSVLEQFF

abundance: many
d_gene: NA
j_gene: TRBJ2-3
v_gene: TRBV24-1
CDR3nt: TGTGCAACCCGATTTGGCACAGATACGCAGTATTTT
CDR3aa: CATRFGTDTQYF

abundance: NA
d_gene: NA
j_gene: TRBJ2-1
v_gene: TRBV5-1
CDR3nt: TGCGCCAGCAGCTTGGGACAGTCGGGATATTACAATGAGCAGTTCTTC
CDR3aa: CASSLGQSGYYNEQFF

abundance: many
d_gene: TRBD1
j_gene: TRBJ2-1
v_gene: TRBV27
CDR3nt: TGTGCCACCGCACTGGACAGGAGAGGAAATGAGCAGTTCTTC
CDR3aa: CATALDRRGNEQFF

abundance: many
d_gene: TRBD1
j_gene: TRBJ2-1
v_gene: TRBV18
CDR3nt: TGTGCCAGCTCACCCGGACAGGACAATGAGCAGTTCTTC
CDR3aa: CASSPGQDNEQFF

abundance: many
d_gene: TRBD1
j_gene: TRBJ2-1
v_gene: TRBV28
CDR3nt: TGTGCCAGTCTGGACAGGGGTGGCAATGAGCAGTTCTTC
CDR3aa: CASLDRGGNEQFF

abundance: many
d_gene: NA
j_gene: TRBJ2-5
v_gene: TRBV11-2
CDR3nt: TGTGCCAGCAGTTGGGCGCAACCCGGGGAGACCCAGTACTTC
CDR3aa: CASSWAQPGETQYF

abundance: few
d_gene: NA
j_gene: TRBJ2-7
v_gene: TRBV11-3
CDR3nt: TGTGCCAGCAGCTTACCTGGGGGAGACGAGCAGTACTTC
CDR3aa: CASSLPGGDEQYF

abundance: many
d_gene: NA
j_gene: TRBJ1-1
v_gene: TRBV28
CDR3nt: TGTGCCAGCATCACCCTAGGCGGGCAGTTAGCTTTCTTT
CDR3aa: CASITLGGQLAFF

abundance: few
d_gene: NA
j_gene: TRBJ2-7
v_gene: TRBV14
CDR3nt: TGTGCCAGCAGCCGGCTCGGGAGTTGGTCCTACGAGCAGTACTTC
CDR3aa: CASSRLGSWSYEQYF

abundance: NA
d_gene: TRBD2
j_gene: TRBJ2-2
v_gene: TRBV12-3/TRBV12-4
CDR3nt: TGTGCCAGCAGCCGAGCGGGGGGGTTCACCGGGGAGCTGTTTTTT
CDR3aa: CASSRAGGFTGELFF

abundance: many
d_gene: NA
j_gene: TRBJ2-1
v_gene: TRBV9
CDR3nt: TGTGCCCCCCGGGTGGGGTACCTTCAGTTCTTC
CDR3aa: CAPRVGYLQFF

abundance: NA
d_gene: TRBD1
j_gene: TRBJ1-5
v_gene: TRBV12-3/TRBV12-4
CDR3nt: TGTGCCAGCAGTCAAACCGGGACAGCACGACAGCCCCAGCATTTT
CDR3aa: CASSQTGTARQPQHF

abundance: many
d_gene: TRBD1
j_gene: TRBJ1-5
v_gene: TRBV15
CDR3nt: TGTGCCACCGGAGCGGACAGGGCTAGCAATCAGCCCCAGCATTTT
CDR3aa: CATGADRASNQPQHF

abundance: NA
d_gene: NA
j_gene: TRBJ2-3
v_gene: TRBV11-1
CDR3nt: TGTGCCAGCAGCTTAGAAGACAGGCTGTGGGATACGCAGTATTTT
CDR3aa: CASSLEDRLWDTQYF

abundance: many
d_gene: NA
j_gene: TRBJ1-1
v_gene: TRBV29-1
CDR3nt: TGCAGCGTTAAAATCGACAGAGTAGCTTTCTTT
CDR3aa: CSVKIDRVAFF

abundance: few
d_gene: NA
j_gene: TRBJ1-6
v_gene: TRBV2
CDR3nt: TGTGCCAGCAGTGAAAACGGCCCGTATAATTCACCCCTCCACTTT
CDR3aa: CASSENGPYNSPLHF

abundance: many
d_gene: TRBD1
j_gene: TRBJ2-1
v_gene: TRBV12-3/TRBV12-4
CDR3nt: TGTGCCAGCAGTTTGGGGACAGGGAGGATTATAGAGCAGTTCTTC
CDR3aa: CASSLGTGRIIEQFF

abundance: many
d_gene: NA
j_gene: TRBJ2-3
v_gene: TRBV7-2
CDR3nt: TGTGCCAGCAGCTCAGGATATAGCACAGATACGCAGTATTTT
CDR3aa: CASSSGYSTDTQYF

abundance: many
d_gene: NA
j_gene: TRBJ2-1
v_gene: TRBV5-1
CDR3nt: TGCGCCAGCAGCGATAAACCGGGATACAACAATGAGCAGTTCTTC
CDR3aa: CASSDKPGYNNEQFF

abundance: NA
d_gene: TRBD1
j_gene: TRBJ2-7
v_gene: TRBV19
CDR3nt: TGTGCCAGTAGTCTCCGGGACAGCAGCTACGAGCAGTACTTC
CDR3aa: CASSLRDSSYEQYF

abundance: many
d_gene: TRBD2
j_gene: TRBJ2-5
v_gene: TRBV5-1
CDR3nt: TGCGCCAGCAGCTTGGGGTCTAGCGGGGAGAAGCTGGAGACCCAGTACTTC
CDR3aa: CASSLGSSGEKLETQYF

abundance: many
d_gene: NA
j_gene: TRBJ2-7
v_gene: TRBV11-3
CDR3nt: TGTGCCAGCAGCCCTGGACGGAGATACGAGCAGTACTTC
CDR3aa: CASSPGRRYEQYF

abundance: many
d_gene: TRBD2
j_gene: TRBJ2-1
v_gene: TRBV20-1
CDR3nt: TGCAGAACTAGCGGGGGATACAATGAGCAGTTCTTC
CDR3aa: CRTSGGYNEQFF

abundance: NA
d_gene: TRBD1
j_gene: TRBJ2-1
v_gene: TRBV7-7
CDR3nt: TGTGCTAGCAGCAGAGACAGGGATGGGTACAATGAGCAGTTCTTC
CDR3aa: CASSRDRDGYNEQFF

abundance: many
d_gene: NA
j_gene: TRBJ1-6
v_gene: TRBV4-2
CDR3nt: TGTGCCAGCAGCCAAACGGACATAAGTTCACCCCTCCACTTT
CDR3aa: CASSQTDISSPLHF

abundance: NA
d_gene: NA
j_gene: TRBJ1-1
v_gene: TRBV29-1
CDR3nt: TGCAGCGTTGATGGGGGGCCTGAAGCTTTCTTT
CDR3aa: CSVDGGPEAFF

abundance: many
d_gene: NA
j_gene: TRBJ2-1
v_gene: TRBV6-6
CDR3nt: TGTGCCAGCAGTTGGCTCACAGAGCCCCCCTACAATGAGCAGTTCTTC
CDR3aa: CASSWLTEPPYNEQFF

abundance: many
d_gene: NA
j_gene: TRBJ2-1
v_gene: TRBV20-1
CDR3nt: TGCAGTGCTAGAGATCGGTGGGGAGCAAATGAGCAGTTCTTC
CDR3aa: CSARDRWGANEQFF

abundance: many
d_gene: NA
j_gene: TRBJ1-3
v_gene: TRBV21-1
CDR3nt: TGTGCCAGCATTGTTACAGGGACTTCCTCTGGAAACACCATATATTTT
CDR3aa: CASIVTGTSSGNTIYF

abundance: NA
d_gene: NA
j_gene: TRBJ2-7
v_gene: TRBV7-6
CDR3nt: TGTGCCAGCAGCTTAACTCCCCGGGCAACCTACGAGCAGTACTTC
CDR3aa: CASSLTPRATYEQYF

abundance: few
d_gene: TRBD1
j_gene: TRBJ2-6
v_gene: TRBV27
CDR3nt: TGTGCCAGCAGCAAGCAACAGGGGACCGACTCTGGGGCCAACGTCCTGACTTTC
CDR3aa: CASSKQQGTDSGANVLTF

abundance: many
d_gene: NA
j_gene: TRBJ1-1
v_gene: TRBV4-1
CDR3nt: TGCGCCAGCAGCCACGCAGGGTCCCGGACCACTGAAGCTTTCTTT
CDR3aa: CASSHAGSRTTEAFF

abundance: many
d_gene: NA
j_gene: TRBJ2-3
v_gene: TRBV14
CDR3nt: TGTGCCAGCAGCCAAGTGACGGGCCGGGATACGCAGTATTTT
CDR3aa: CASSQVTGRDTQYF